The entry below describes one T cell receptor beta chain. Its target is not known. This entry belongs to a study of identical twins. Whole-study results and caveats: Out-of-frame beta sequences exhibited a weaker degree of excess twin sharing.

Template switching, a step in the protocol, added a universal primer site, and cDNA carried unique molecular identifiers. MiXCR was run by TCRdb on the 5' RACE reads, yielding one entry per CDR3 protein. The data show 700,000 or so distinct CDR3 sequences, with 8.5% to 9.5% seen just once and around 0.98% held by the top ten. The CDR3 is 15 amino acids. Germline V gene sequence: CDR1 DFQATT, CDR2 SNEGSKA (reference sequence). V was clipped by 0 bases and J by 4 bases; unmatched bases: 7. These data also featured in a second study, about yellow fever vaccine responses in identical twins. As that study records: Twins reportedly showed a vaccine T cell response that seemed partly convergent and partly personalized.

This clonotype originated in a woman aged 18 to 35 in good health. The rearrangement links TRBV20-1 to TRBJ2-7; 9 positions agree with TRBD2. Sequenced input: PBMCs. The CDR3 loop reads CSARDLLAGIYEQYF. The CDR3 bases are TGCAGTGCTAGAGATTTACTAGCGGGTATTTACGAGCAGTACTTC.